The 12 T cell receptor beta chains reported below all come from one sample, sequenced in a study of blood T cell repertoires in COVID-19. Produced via immunoSEQ multiplex PCR; TCRdb's table is partial and in-frame only. Of roughly 32,000 clones in the sample, roughly 92% were seen once. Sequencing was performed on peripheral blood. The receptor set was obtained from a man aged 60 to 75 with acute or convalescent COVID-19.

The chain employs TRBV6-5 and TRBJ1-1; weak D call: TRBD1 (5 bases). The CDR3 has 15 residues. The ends were cut back, 7 bases at V and 0 bases at J, with 15 bases in the middle. Germline V gene sequence: CDR1 MNHEY, CDR2 SVGAGI. This CDR3 is CASTKETVMNTEAFF. CDR3 sequence (DNA): TGTGCCAGCACCAAGGAGACAGTGATGAACACTGAAGCTTTCTTT.

This rearrangement joins TRBV11-3 to TRBJ2-5; 8 nucleotides line up with TRBD2. This CDR3 contains 15 residues. Germline lookup yields CDR1 SGHNT and CDR2 YENEEA. Trimming removed 5 bases from V and 5 bases from J; junction bases left unmatched: 10. The CDR3 DNA follows: TGTGCCAGCAGCCGACATAGCGGGAACGGGGAGACCCAGTACTTC. Translating it yields CASSRHSGNGETQYF. Full variable domain (rest looked up from reference TRBV11-3 and TRBJ2-5): EAGVVQSPRYKIIEKKQPVAFWCNPISGHNTLYWYLQNLGQGPELLIRYENEEAVDDSQLPKDRFSAERLKGVDSTLKIQPAELGDSAVYLCASSRHSGNGETQYFGPGTRLLVL.

V gene TRBV9 combines with J gene TRBJ1-6; D gene uncertain. Germline values: CDR1 SGDLS, CDR2 YYNGEE. The CDR3 loop spans 14 amino acids. Trimming shortened V by 0 bases and J by 7 bases, and 8 bases separated the two germline ends. As DNA, the CDR3 is TGTGCCAGCAGCGTAGCAGGTCACAATTCACCCCTCCACTTT. It encodes CASSVAGHNSPLHF.

The chain uses TRBV7-2 and TRBJ2-1, with TRBD2 identical over 7 bases. Looked up from germline, CDR1 is SGHTA and CDR2 is FQGNSA. The CDR3 has 15 residues. The V and J ends lost 1 base and 7 bases, in that order; junction bases with no gene match: 7. The CDR3: CASSLVGGAGNEQFF. DNA of the CDR3: TGTGCCAGCAGCTTAGTGGGAGGAGCGGGGAATGAGCAGTTCTTC.

The genes are TRBV30 and TRBJ1-5; the D gene is possibly TRBD1 (6 bases). This CDR3 contains 18 residues. The V and J ends lost 3 bases and 0 bases respectively, with 21 bases between them. The germline CDR1 and CDR2 sequences are GTSNPN and SVGIG (reference sequence). The CDR3 nucleotides read TGTGCCTGGAGCTCGGGAGGAGGGGGACCCTATAGCAATCAGCCCCAGCATTTT. This codes for CAWSSGGGGPYSNQPQHF.

In DNA, the CDR3 is TGTGCCAGCACCACGGGGTCAGAAAGTGGCTACACCTTC. This encodes CASTTGSESGYTF. The chain joins TRBV11-2 to TRBJ1-2; D call uncertain. Germline lookup yields CDR1 SGHAT and CDR2 FQNNGV. This CDR3 region has 13 residues. Trimming removed 7 bases from V and 7 bases from J, with 16 bases in between.

This sequence joins TRBV28 and TRBJ2-3, with TRBD1 matching over 8 bases. Per germline, CDR1 MDHEN and CDR2 SYDVKM. V was clipped by 6 bases and J by 4 bases; unmatched bases: 12. This CDR3 comprises 16 residues. For the CDR3, the DNA is TGTGCCAGCAGACCTACGGGACAGGTACTCGCAGATACGCAGTATTTT. Its translation: CASRPTGQVLADTQYF.

The V and J genes are TRBV15 and TRBJ2-1, with TRBD2 as a possible D gene (6 bases). The length of the CDR3 is 18 residues. Trimming took 1 base from V and 10 from J, leaving 26 bases between them. Germline CDR1 LNHNV, CDR2 YYDKDF (reference sequence). The CDR3 sequence is CATSRVVISRDLTGEQFF. For the CDR3, the DNA is TGTGCCACCAGCAGAGTCGTTATTTCGCGGGACCTCACGGGAGAGCAGTTCTTC. Supplemented by reference TRBV15 and TRBJ2-1, the full variable domain reads DAMVIQNPRYQVTQFGKPVTLSCSQTLNHNVMYWYQQKSSQAPKLLFHYYDKDFNNEADTPDNFQSRRPNTSFCFLDIRSPGLGDTAMYLCATSRVVISRDLTGEQFFGPGTRLTVL.

V is TRBV27 and J is TRBJ2-5; 9 bases align to TRBD2. V dropped 6 bases and J dropped 4; count of bases not matched to a gene: 6. Germline values: CDR1 MNHEY, CDR2 SMNVEV (reference sequence). The CDR3 totals 14 residues. CDR3 bases: TGTGCCAGCAGGGGGGCGGGAGGGGGAGAGACCCAGTACTTC. Its translation is CASRGAGGGETQYF.

This chain joins TRBV2 and TRBJ1-2; 9 nucleotides agree with TRBD1. CDR3 size: 14 residues. V lost 3 bases to trimming and J lost 1 base; unmatched junction nucleotides: 0. Germline loops: CDR1 SNHLY, CDR2 FYNNEI. The CDR3 here is CASSEGQGNYGYTF. CDR3 DNA: TGTGCCAGCAGTGAGGGACAGGGTAACTATGGCTACACCTTC.

The rearrangement links TRBV5-1 to TRBJ1-5, with TRBD1 matching 9 bases. There are 15 residues in the CDR3. J gave up 4 bases and V 5 bases, and 7 bases lay outside the gene matches. Looked up from germline, CDR1 is SGHRS and CDR2 is YFSETQ. The chain's CDR3 is CASRAGQGRNQPQHF. In nucleotides, the CDR3 is TGCGCCAGCAGAGCAGGACAGGGGCGAAATCAGCCCCAGCATTTT. Filled out from reference TRBV5-1 and TRBJ1-5, the complete variable domain reads KAGVTQTPRYLIKTRGQQVTLSCSPISGHRSVSWYQQTPGQGLQFLFEYFSETQRNKGNFPGRFSGRQFSNSRSEMNVSTLELGDSALYLCASRAGQGRNQPQHFGDGTRLSIL.

This clone appeared a single time. The chain has TRBV7-8 and TRBJ1-5, with a tentative D call TRBD1 (5 bases). CDR1 is SGHVS and CDR2 is FQNEAQ in the germline V gene. V dropped 5 bases and J dropped 4 bases, with 15 bases sitting between them. The CDR3 is 15 residues long. The chain's CDR3 is CASSISMTANQPQHF. In DNA, the CDR3 is TGTGCCAGCAGCATTAGTATGACAGCTAATCAGCCCCAGCATTTT.